The 8 T cell receptor beta chains below were found in one sample sequenced in a study of molecular identifiers for immune sequencing clone quantification. Each CDR3 protein is one row after TCRdb ran MiXCR on the PCR reads. The sample lists 60,000 to 75,000 distinct CDR3 sequences, 15% to 20% occurring once. Sequenced input: naive CD8+ T cells from blood, with Jurkat cell RNA spiked in. Subset given: FACS-sorted CD8+CD4-CCR7+CD45RA+ naive T cells. Receptors originate from a human donor in good health. Some libraries in this study had Jurkat cell RNA spiked in.

Turning to this clonotype: This may be a read error: a much more frequent sequence differs by one nucleotide. The conserved phenylalanine or tryptophan is not found at the CDR3 terminus, so this likely reflects a read error. The rearrangement joins TRBV20-1 to TRBJ2-1; 7 bases map to TRBD2. The CDR3 totals 14 residues. Trimming removed 2 bases from V and 0 bases from J; junction bases left unmatched: 1. Germline CDR1 DFQATT, CDR2 SNEGSKA (reference sequence). The CDR3 bases are TGCAGTGCTAGACGGGAGGTCTCCTACAATGAGCAGTTCTCC. Its translation is CSARREVSYNEQFS.

This clonotype was counted a few times. The V and J genes are TRBV4-1 and TRBJ2-1; 9 nucleotides agree with TRBD1. The CDR3 consists of 16 residues. The V gene's germline CDR1 is MGHRA and CDR2 YSYEKL. With V trimmed by 5 bases and J by 4 bases, 9 bases remained unmatched. CDR3: CASSTQGQGVYNEQFF. In nucleotides, the CDR3 is TGCGCCAGCAGCACCCAGGGACAGGGAGTTTACAATGAGCAGTTCTTC.

This clonotype was seen ten or more times. The CDR3 is CASGFGPYNEQFF. CDR3 DNA: TGTGCTAGTGGTTTTGGCCCGTACAATGAGCAGTTCTTC. V usage is TRBV12-5 and J usage is TRBJ2-1; D remains unclear. This CDR3 region has 13 residues. The ends were cut back, 3 bases at V and 4 bases at J, with 7 bases in the middle. CDR1 LGHNT and CDR2 FRNRAP come from the germline V gene.

At least ten counts were recorded for this clonotype. CDR3 sequence (DNA): TGTGCCAGCAGCCAGAGGAGGCTAGGCACCGGGGAGCTGTTTTTT. Translated, it gives CASSQRRLGTGELFF. The chain uses TRBV14 and TRBJ2-2; D is perhaps TRBD2 (5 bases). V shed 3 bases and J shed 4 bases, with 12 bases lying between them. Germline CDR1 reads SGHDN; CDR2 reads FVKESK. The CDR3 is made up of 15 amino acids.

A remark on this clonotype: It may be a read error: a sequence one base away is much more abundant. This chain uses TRBV19 with TRBJ1-2, with D uncertain. CDR3 size: 15 residues. Trimming removed 1 base at V and 4 bases at J, with 13 bases between. Germline V CDR1 and CDR2: LNHDA, SQIVND (reference sequence). The CDR3 DNA reads TGTGCCAGTAGTATAGGTTCGGGAGCCTCCTATGGCTACACCTTC. Protein sequence: CASSIGSGASYGYTF.

On this clonotype: A single base separates this from a much larger clone, so it may be a read error. Because it lacks the conserved phenylalanine or tryptophan at the end, this CDR3 is likely a read error. The genes are TRBV7-6 and TRBJ1-1; possible D gene TRBD1, 5 bases. This CDR3 comprises 13 residues. Germline V gene sequence: CDR1 SGHVS, CDR2 FNYEAQ. The V end lost 5 bases, the J end lost 4 bases, and 11 bases lay between the germline ends. CDR3 bases: TGTGCCAGCAGCCAGGCAGGGCTCACTGAAGCTTTCCTT. Encoded protein: CASSQAGLTEAFL.

This clonotype occurred many times. The chain uses TRBV11-2 and TRBJ1-5, with 8 nucleotides matching TRBD1. Germline CDR1 is SGHAT and CDR2 is FQNNGV. The CDR3 is 15 residues long. V lost 5 bases to trimming and J lost 2 bases; unmatched junction nucleotides: 5. The CDR3 here is CASSEGQGGNQPQHF. The CDR3 coding sequence is TGTGCCAGCAGCGAAGGACAGGGTGGCAATCAGCCCCAGCATTTT. Using reference TRBV11-2 and TRBJ1-5 for the parts outside the CDR3, the full variable domain is EAGVAQSPRYKIIEKRQSVAFWCNPISGHATLYWYQQILGQGPKLLIQFQNNGVVDDSQLPKDRFSAERLKGVDSTLKIQPAKLEDSAVYLCASSEGQGGNQPQHFGDGTRLSIL.

The count of this clonotype is one. This chain uses TRBV5-1 with TRBJ2-2; D call uncertain. Germline V CDR1 and CDR2: SGHRS, YFSETQ. The CDR3 runs 15 residues. Trimming removed 0 bases at V and 7 bases at J, with 13 bases between. The CDR3, as DNA: TGCGCCAGCAGCTTGGCAGGCGCGCACATCGGGGAGCTGTTTTTT. Translated: CASSLAGAHIGELFF.